The 24 T cell receptor beta chains below come from one sample, sequenced in a study of post-analysis software for immune sequencing data. Study results and limitations: Several TRBV segments (TRBV5-6, TRBV5-1 and TRBV20-1 among them) occurred more frequently in patients than in controls.

These receptors are not linked to any known antigen. TCR beta cDNA libraries had unique molecular identifiers. TCRdb processed the PCR reads anew with MiXCR; each CDR3 protein has one entry. The table records hundreds of thousands of distinct CDR3 sequences, roughly two fifths of them present only once. The sample consisted of blood. The source is a girl aged 5-17 years with multiple sclerosis.

The chain couples TRBV7-3 to TRBJ2-7; perhaps TRBD2 as D (5 bases). In germline, CDR1 is SGHTA, CDR2 FQGTGA. Trimming left V 1 base short and J 7 bases short, with 11 bases between. The CDR3 contains 13 residues. As DNA, the CDR3 is TGTGCCAGCAGCTTAATCAACACGGGGGAGCAGTACTTC. It translates to CASSLINTGEQYF.

This clonotype was recorded once. The chain is built from TRBV7-9 and TRBJ2-5; 7 bases line up with TRBD1. The J segment lost 4 bases and the V segment lost 5 bases, leaving 7 bases of the junction unmatched. The CDR3 totals 14 residues. Looked up from germline, CDR1 is SEHNR and CDR2 is FQNEAQ (reference sequence). The DNA for the CDR3 is TGTGCCAGCAGCCGGACAGGCAAGGGAGAGACCCAGTACTTC. It translates to CASSRTGKGETQYF. Supplemented by reference TRBV7-9 and TRBJ2-5, the full variable domain reads DTGVSQNPRHKITKRGQNVTFRCDPISEHNRLYWYRQTLGQGPEFLTYFQNEAQLEKSRLLSDRFSAERPKGSFSTLEIQRTEQGDSAMYLCASSRTGKGETQYFGPGTRLLVL.

This clonotype was recorded only once. Its ends do not fully match the called genes, so a read error is possible. The rearrangement joins TRBV3-1 to TRBJ2-1, with 12 bases lining up with TRBD2. CDR1 and CDR2 (germline): LGHDT, YNNKEL (reference sequence). There are 18 residues in the CDR3. The DNA for the CDR3 is TGTGCCAGCAGCCAAGAGGGACTAGCGGGCAGCTCCCACAATGAGCAGTTCTTC. Translating gives CASSQEGLAGSSHNEQFF.

The rearrangement uses TRBV12-3 or TRBV12-4 and TRBJ1-2; D gene uncertain. The CDR3 has 14 residues. The V and J ends lost 3 bases and 2 bases respectively, with 10 bases between them. In DNA form, the CDR3 reads TGTGCCAGCAGTTTCAGTCAGGACAACTATGGCTACACCTTC. Its protein is CASSFSQDNYGYTF.

The gene calls are TRBV10-3 and TRBJ2-1; the D call may be TRBD1 or TRBD2 (5 bases each). The V and J ends lost 4 bases and 2 bases respectively, with 12 bases between them. CDR1 and CDR2 (germline): ENHRY, SYGVKD. This CDR3 has 15 amino acids. Here the CDR3 DNA reads TGTGCCATCAGTGCTGGGGGTGTCCCCTACAATGAGCAGTTCTTC. Translating gives CAISAGGVPYNEQFF.

The chain couples TRBV5-5 to TRBJ1-1, with D possibly being TRBD1 (6 bases). Germline V CDR1 and CDR2: SGHKS, YYEKEE (reference sequence). This CDR3 comprises 15 residues. The V end was cut by 0 bases, the J end by 0 bases, with 9 bases between. The CDR3 sequence is CASSLGDRLNTEAFF. The CDR3 bases are TGTGCCAGCAGCTTGGGCGACAGGTTGAACACTGAAGCTTTCTTT.

The genes are TRBV10-3 and TRBJ2-3, with a tentative D call TRBD1 (6 bases). Per the germline V gene, CDR1 is ENHRY and CDR2 is SYGVKD. This CDR3 has 13 residues. V lost 10 bases to trimming and J lost 3 bases, with 14 bases between them. CDR3 amino acids: CASAEGGTDTQYF. CDR3 DNA: TGTGCCAGCGCCGAAGGGGGAACAGATACGCAGTATTTT.

The J gene is TRBJ1-2, the V gene TRBV3-1, with D perhaps matching TRBD1 (5 bases). The V end was cut by 0 bases, the J end by 8 bases, with 16 bases between. This CDR3 comprises 15 residues. Per the germline V gene, CDR1 is LGHDT and CDR2 is YNNKEL (reference sequence). The CDR3 DNA reads TGTGCCAGCAGCCAAGACCGCGCCAACCCAGGGGGCTACACCTTC. Protein: CASSQDRANPGGYTF.

CDR3 sequence (DNA): TGTGCCAGCAGTTTAGCGGGGGGCAGAACCTACGAGCAGTACTTC. Its translation is CASSLAGGRTYEQYF. The rearrangement joins TRBV12-3 or TRBV12-4 to TRBJ2-4, with D tentatively TRBD1 or TRBD2 (6 bases each). With the DNA end fitting TRBJ2-7 better, the J assignment may be wrong. CDR3 size: 15 residues.

This clonotype has a handful of counts. The gene calls are TRBV13 and TRBJ2-4; 7 nucleotides match TRBD2. V lost 5 bases to trimming and J lost 0 bases; unmatched junction nucleotides: 22. Germline V gene sequence: CDR1 PRHDT, CDR2 FYEKMQ (reference sequence). This CDR3 contains 21 residues. The CDR3 coding sequence is TGTGCCAGCAGCCTAATCAAGCGACTAGCTAAGGATGCCCTAGCCAAAAACATTCAGTACTTC. Translated, it gives CASSLIKRLAKDALAKNIQYF.

This clonotype was found many times. The chain has TRBV29-1 and TRBJ2-5; D possibly matches TRBD1 or TRBD2 (5 bases each). The end of the DNA aligns better with TRBJ2-7, so the J call may be wrong. This CDR3 has 10 residues. Germline V lookup: CDR1 SQVTM, CDR2 ANQGSEA. The DNA for the CDR3 is TGCAGCGTAGGGACGGTCGAGCAGTACTTC. Its protein product is CSVGTVEQYF.

This clonotype was seen ten or more times. V usage is TRBV20-1 and J usage is TRBJ2-1; maybe TRBD1 (5 bases). The CDR3 length is 16 residues. Per the germline V gene, CDR1 is DFQATT and CDR2 is SNEGSKA (reference sequence). V dropped 3 bases and J dropped 0 bases, with 15 bases sitting between them. The CDR3 DNA reads as TGCAGTGCTAGGAAGGTGGGGCAGAGCTCCTACAATGAGCAGTTCTTC. The encoded protein is CSARKVGQSSYNEQFF.

This rearrangement joins TRBV27 to TRBJ1-1; TRBD1 is a possible D gene (6 bases). V was shortened by 5 bases and J by 1 base, with 14 bases between the two germline ends. CDR1 MNHEY and CDR2 SMNVEV come from the germline V gene (reference sequence). CDR3 size: 15 residues. This chain's CDR3 is CASSPNRVANTEAFF. As DNA, the CDR3 is TGTGCCAGCAGTCCGAACAGGGTGGCGAACACTGAAGCTTTCTTT.

This clonotype turned up a few times. The rearrangement uses TRBV29-1 and TRBJ2-6; D is ambiguous. The CDR3 sequence is 14 residues long. Germline V gives CDR1 SQVTM, CDR2 ANQGSEA. V dropped 3 bases and J dropped 0 bases, with 6 bases sitting between them. This CDR3 is CSVESYSGANVLTF. The CDR3 DNA sequence: TGCAGCGTTGAGAGCTACTCTGGGGCCAACGTCCTGACTTTC. Together with reference TRBV29-1 and TRBJ2-6, the CDR3 gives the full variable domain: SAVISQKPSRDICQRGTSLTIQCQVDSQVTMMFWYRQQPGQSLTLIATANQGSEATYESGFVIDKFPISRPNLTFSTLTVSNMSPEDSSIYLCSVESYSGANVLTFGAGSRLTVL.

With respect to this clonotype: This may arise from a read error, as a much more abundant clone is one base away. The J gene is TRBJ2-7, the V gene TRBV4-1, with no clear D. This CDR3 is 11 amino acids long. Germline V gives CDR1 MGHRA, CDR2 YSYEKL. The CDR3 sequence: CAGSQGYEQYF. CDR3 in DNA: TGCGCCGGCAGCCAAGGCTACGAGCAGTACTTC.

The gene calls are TRBV27 and TRBJ2-3; D unclear. The V gene's germline CDR1 is MNHEY and CDR2 SMNVEV (reference sequence). Trimming pared 3 bases from V and 14 bases from J, leaving 18 bases between. The CDR3 is 13 amino acids. The CDR3 here is CASSFGLSLPVYF. CDR3 DNA: TGTGCCAGCAGTTTTGGGCTCTCATTACCGGTGTATTTT.

This clonotype appeared many times. The chain recombines TRBV6-1 with TRBJ2-5, with 9 bases lining up with TRBD2. CDR1 and CDR2 (germline): MNHNS, SASEGT. V lost 2 bases and J lost 5; bases outside the gene matches: 6. The CDR3 totals 15 residues. CDR3 region: CASSELRGGQETQYF. In DNA, the CDR3 is TGTGCCAGCAGTGAACTGCGGGGGGGCCAGGAGACCCAGTACTTC.

This clonotype was seen more than once but under ten times. V usage is TRBV4-1 and J usage is TRBJ2-3; D is unclear. Trimming removed 1 base from V and 3 bases from J, with 11 bases in between. Germline V CDR1 and CDR2: MGHRA, YSYEKL. The CDR3 loop spans 15 amino acids. CDR3 sequence reads: CASSQARYRTDTQYF. CDR3 bases: TGCGCCAGCAGCCAAGCCCGCTACCGAACAGATACGCAGTATTTT.

This clonotype came up a few times. A read error may produce the germline difference seen at one junction end. The chain couples TRBV10-3 to TRBJ2-1, with 9 bases aligning to TRBD1. Germline V gives CDR1 ENHRY, CDR2 SYGVKD. There are 15 residues in the CDR3. In nucleotides, the CDR3 is TGTGCCATCCGTGATCAGGGACAGGGCTACAATGAGCAGTTCTTC. Protein sequence: CAIRDQGQGYNEQFF.

The genes are TRBV6-5 and TRBJ1-1; 7 positions agree with TRBD1. CDR1 and CDR2 (germline): MNHEY, SVGAGI. With 5 bases clipped from V and 11 bases from J, the junction kept 5 bases outside the gene matches. The CDR3 covers 11 residues. This chain's CDR3 is CASSRGTVAFF. DNA for the CDR3: TGTGCCAGCAGTCGGGGGACAGTGGCTTTCTTT.

This chain uses TRBV5-1 with TRBJ2-7; 9 positions match TRBD2. J lost 2 bases, V lost 4 bases, and 13 bases had no gene match. CDR3 length equals 17 residues. Germline-derived CDR1 and CDR2 are SGHRS and YFSETQ. CDR3 bases: TGCGCCAGCAGCCCGGGTTCGATAGCGGGGGAACCCTACGAGCAGTACTTC. Its protein product is CASSPGSIAGEPYEQYF.

There are a few counts of this clonotype. The J gene is TRBJ1-2, the V gene TRBV29-1; 9 nucleotides agree with TRBD1. The CDR3 is 14 residues long. Germline CDR1 reads SQVTM; CDR2 reads ANQGSEA. Trimming took 1 base from V and 4 from J; bases not matched to a gene: 4. This CDR3 is CSVEVGTGSYGYTF. CDR3 coding DNA: TGCAGCGTTGAAGTTGGGACAGGGAGCTATGGCTACACCTTC.

This clonotype has only a few counts. DNA for the CDR3: TGTGCCAGCAGCTCCGTCCTAGGGGCCCAGCCCCAGCATTTT. The encoded protein is CASSSVLGAQPQHF. The rearrangement uses TRBV7-6 and TRBJ1-5; the D gene is possibly TRBD1 (5 bases). The CDR3 spans 14 residues. V dropped 4 bases and J dropped 7 bases, with 14 bases sitting between them. Per the germline V gene, CDR1 is SGHVS and CDR2 is FNYEAQ.

The V call is TRBV7-9, the J call TRBJ1-2; a weak D match, TRBD1 (5 bases). Germline assignment: CDR1 SEHNR and CDR2 FQNEAQ (reference sequence). The V end lost 3 bases, the J end lost 0 bases, and 14 bases lay between the germline ends. The CDR3 runs 16 residues. The CDR3 region has the DNA TGTGCCAGCAGCTTTACGGGTTGGGGACCTAACTATGGCTACACCTTC. This encodes CASSFTGWGPNYGYTF.